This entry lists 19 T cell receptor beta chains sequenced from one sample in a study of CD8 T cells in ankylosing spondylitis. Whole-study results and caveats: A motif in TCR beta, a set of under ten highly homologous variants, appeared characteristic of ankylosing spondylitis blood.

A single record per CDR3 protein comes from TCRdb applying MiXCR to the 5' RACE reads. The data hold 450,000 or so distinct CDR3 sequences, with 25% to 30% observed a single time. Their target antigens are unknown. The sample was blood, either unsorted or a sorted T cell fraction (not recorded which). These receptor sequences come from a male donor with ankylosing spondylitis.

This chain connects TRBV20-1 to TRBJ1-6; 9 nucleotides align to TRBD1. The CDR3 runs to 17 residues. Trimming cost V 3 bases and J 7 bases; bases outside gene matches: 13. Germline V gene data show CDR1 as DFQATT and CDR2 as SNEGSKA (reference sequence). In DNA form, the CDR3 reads TGCAGTGCTAGTGGCCCCCTGGGCGGGACAGGGAATTCACCCCTCCACTTT. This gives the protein CSASGPLGGTGNSPLHF.

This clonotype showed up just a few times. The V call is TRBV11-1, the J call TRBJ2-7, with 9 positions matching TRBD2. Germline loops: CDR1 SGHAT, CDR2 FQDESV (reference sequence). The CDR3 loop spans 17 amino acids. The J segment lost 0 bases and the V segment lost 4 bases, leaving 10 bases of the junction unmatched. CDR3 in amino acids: CASSSPQLAGRSYEQYF. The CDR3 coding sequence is TGTGCCAGCAGCTCCCCTCAGCTAGCGGGGCGCTCCTACGAGCAGTACTTC.

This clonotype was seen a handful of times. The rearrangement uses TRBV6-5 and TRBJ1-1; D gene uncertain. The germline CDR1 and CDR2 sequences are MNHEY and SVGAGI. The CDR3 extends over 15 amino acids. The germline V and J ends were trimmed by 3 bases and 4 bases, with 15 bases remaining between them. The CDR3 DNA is TGTGCCAGCAGTTATCTCCTAGGGTACGGCACTGAAGCTTTCTTT. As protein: CASSYLLGYGTEAFF.

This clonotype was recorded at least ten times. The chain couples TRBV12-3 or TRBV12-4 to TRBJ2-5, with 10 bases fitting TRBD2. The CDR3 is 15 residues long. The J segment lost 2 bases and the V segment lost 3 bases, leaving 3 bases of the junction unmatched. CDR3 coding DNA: TGTGCCAGCAGTTTCTCAGCGGGAGGGCAAGAGACCCAGTACTTC. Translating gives CASSFSAGGQETQYF.

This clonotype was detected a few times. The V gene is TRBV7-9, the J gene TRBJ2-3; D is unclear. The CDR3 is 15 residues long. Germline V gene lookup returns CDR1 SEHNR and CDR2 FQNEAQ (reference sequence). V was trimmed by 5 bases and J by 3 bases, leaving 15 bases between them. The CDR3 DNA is TGTGCCAGCAGCCGTGTTCAGACGGTAACAGATACGCAGTATTTT. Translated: CASSRVQTVTDTQYF.

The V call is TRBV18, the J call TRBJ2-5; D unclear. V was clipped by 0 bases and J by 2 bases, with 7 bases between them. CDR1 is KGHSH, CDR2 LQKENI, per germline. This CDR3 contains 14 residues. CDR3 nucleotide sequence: TGTGCCAGCTCACCACCGGGCCTGCAAGAGACCCAGTACTTC. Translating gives CASSPPGLQETQYF.

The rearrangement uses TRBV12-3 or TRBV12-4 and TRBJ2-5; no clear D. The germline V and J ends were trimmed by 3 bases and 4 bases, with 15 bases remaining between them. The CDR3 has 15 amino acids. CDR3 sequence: CASSFGDISTETQYF. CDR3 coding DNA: TGTGCCAGCAGTTTTGGAGACATTTCAACAGAGACCCAGTACTTC.

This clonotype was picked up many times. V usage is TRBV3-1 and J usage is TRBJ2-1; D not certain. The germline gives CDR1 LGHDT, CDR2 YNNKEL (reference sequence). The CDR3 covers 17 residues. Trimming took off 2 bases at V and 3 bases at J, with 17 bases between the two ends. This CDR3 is CASSQPSDSRFYNEQFF. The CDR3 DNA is TGTGCCAGCAGCCAACCCTCTGACTCGAGATTCTACAATGAGCAGTTCTTC.

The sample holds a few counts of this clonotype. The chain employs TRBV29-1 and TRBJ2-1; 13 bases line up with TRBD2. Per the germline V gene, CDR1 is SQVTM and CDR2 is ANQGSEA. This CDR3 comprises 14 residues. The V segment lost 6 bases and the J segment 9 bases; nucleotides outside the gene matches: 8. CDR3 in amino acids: CSVHFRTSGSEQFF. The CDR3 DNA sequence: TGCAGCGTCCACTTCCGGACTAGCGGGAGTGAGCAGTTCTTC.

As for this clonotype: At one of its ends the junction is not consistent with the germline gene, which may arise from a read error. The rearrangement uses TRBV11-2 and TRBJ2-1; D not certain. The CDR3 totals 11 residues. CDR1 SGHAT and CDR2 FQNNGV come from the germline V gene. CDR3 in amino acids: CASSFRAGVVF. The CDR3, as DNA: TGTGCCAGCAGCTTTCGGGCTGGGGTAGTCTTC.

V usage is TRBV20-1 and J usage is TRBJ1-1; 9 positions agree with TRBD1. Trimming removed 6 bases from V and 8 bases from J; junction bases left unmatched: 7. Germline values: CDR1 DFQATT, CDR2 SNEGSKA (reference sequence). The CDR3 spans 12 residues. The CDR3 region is CSATAQGAEAFF. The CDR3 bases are TGCAGTGCCACCGCACAGGGGGCCGAAGCTTTCTTT.

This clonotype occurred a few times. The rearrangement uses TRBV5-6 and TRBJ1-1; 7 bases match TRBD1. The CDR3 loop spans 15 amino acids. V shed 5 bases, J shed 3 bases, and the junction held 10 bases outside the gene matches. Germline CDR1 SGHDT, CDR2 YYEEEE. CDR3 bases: TGTGCCAGCAGTTATGTAGGGGGCGGGGACACTGAAGCTTTCTTT. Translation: CASSYVGGGDTEAFF.

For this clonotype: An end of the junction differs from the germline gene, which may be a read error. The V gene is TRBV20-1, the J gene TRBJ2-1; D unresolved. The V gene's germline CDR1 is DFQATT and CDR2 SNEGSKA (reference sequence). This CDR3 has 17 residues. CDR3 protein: CCATKGVGFGRSDEQFF. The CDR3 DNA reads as TGCTGTGCTACGAAGGGCGTAGGGTTCGGCCGGTCAGATGAGCAGTTCTTC.

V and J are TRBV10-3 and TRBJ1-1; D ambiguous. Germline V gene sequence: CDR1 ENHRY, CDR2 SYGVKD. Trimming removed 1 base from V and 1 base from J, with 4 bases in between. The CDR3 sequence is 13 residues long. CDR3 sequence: CAISEYRNTEAFF. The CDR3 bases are TGTGCCATCAGTGAGTACCGGAACACTGAAGCTTTCTTT.

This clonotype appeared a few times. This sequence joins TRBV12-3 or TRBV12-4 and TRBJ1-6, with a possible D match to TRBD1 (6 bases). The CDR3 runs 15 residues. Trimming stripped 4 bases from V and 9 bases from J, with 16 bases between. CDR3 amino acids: CASSSIRGAGSPLHF. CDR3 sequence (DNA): TGTGCCAGCAGTTCGATCCGGGGGGCGGGTTCACCCCTCCACTTT.

This chain's CDR3 is CATSVTGRYNEQFF. In nucleotides, the CDR3 is TGTGCCACCAGTGTCACGGGACGGTACAATGAGCAGTTCTTC. This chain uses TRBV24-1 with TRBJ2-1, with D perhaps being TRBD1 or TRBD2 (5 bases each). V was trimmed by 5 bases and J by 4 bases, leaving 11 bases between them. Germline assignment: CDR1 KGHDR and CDR2 SFDVKD. The CDR3 consists of 14 residues.

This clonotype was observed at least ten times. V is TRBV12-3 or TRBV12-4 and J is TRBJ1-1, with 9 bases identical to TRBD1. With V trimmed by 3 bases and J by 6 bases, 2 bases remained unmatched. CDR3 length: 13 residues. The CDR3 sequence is CASSLGQGSEAFF. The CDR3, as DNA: TGTGCCAGCAGTTTGGGACAGGGATCTGAAGCTTTCTTT.

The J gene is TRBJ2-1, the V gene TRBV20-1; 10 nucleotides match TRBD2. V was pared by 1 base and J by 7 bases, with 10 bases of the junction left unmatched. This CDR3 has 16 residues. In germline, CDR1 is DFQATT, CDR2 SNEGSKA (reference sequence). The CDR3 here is CSARAPSGRATNEQFF. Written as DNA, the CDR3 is TGCAGTGCTAGAGCCCCCAGCGGGAGGGCCACGAATGAGCAGTTCTTC.

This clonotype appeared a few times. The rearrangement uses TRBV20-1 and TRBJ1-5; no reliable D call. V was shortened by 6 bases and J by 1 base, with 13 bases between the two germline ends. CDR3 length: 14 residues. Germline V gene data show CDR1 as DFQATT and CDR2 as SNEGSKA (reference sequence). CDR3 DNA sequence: TGCAGTGCCCCGCGCCGCGGGAGCAATCAGCCCCAGCATTTT. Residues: CSAPRRGSNQPQHF.